What follows is one T cell receptor (beta chain) and its context. The data originate from a study of T cells in Graves' hyperthyroidism and ophthalmopathy. The CDR3 is made up of 19 amino acids. Germline V gives CDR1 MNHEY, CDR2 SVGAGI. Trimming removed 2 bases from V and 8 bases from J; junction bases left unmatched: 19. RNA transcripts provided the source from which TCR beta CDR3 regions were amplified. The HTBI primer set served for first-round RT-PCR of the TCR CDR3. TCRdb passed the multiplex PCR reads through MiXCR, listing each CDR3 protein once. Among about 420,000 distinct CDR3 sequences listed, roughly 13% were seen once.

This TCR was sampled from a woman aged 18-29 years with Graves' hyperthyroidism. Sample: blood. The chain uses TRBV6-5 and TRBJ2-4, with 9 bases that match TRBD2. The CDR3 DNA is TGTGCCAGCAGTTACGCCGGGCCGGCGGGGGGGCGCTGGGCTCACATTCAGTACTTC. Amino acid sequence: CASSYAGPAGGRWAHIQYF.